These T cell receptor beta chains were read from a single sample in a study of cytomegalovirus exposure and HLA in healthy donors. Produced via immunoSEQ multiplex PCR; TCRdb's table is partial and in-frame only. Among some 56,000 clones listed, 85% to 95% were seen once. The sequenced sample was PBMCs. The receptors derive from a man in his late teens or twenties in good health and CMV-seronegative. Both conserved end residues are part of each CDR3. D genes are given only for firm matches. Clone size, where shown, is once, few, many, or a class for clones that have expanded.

cdr3_aa: CASSLGAGISYNEQFF
cdr3_nt: TGTGCCAGCAGCTTAGGAGCGGGAATCTCCTACAATGAGCAGTTCTTC
j_call: TRBJ2-1
d_call: TRBD2
clone_size: .
v_call: TRBV5-4

cdr3_aa: CASNFPSGGRAFNEQFF
cdr3_nt: TGTGCCAGCAACTTCCCCTCGGGCGGGAGGGCCTTTAATGAGCAGTTCTTC
j_call: TRBJ2-1
d_call: TRBD2
clone_size: .
v_call: TRBV7-2

cdr3_aa: CASSVGTGPAGGETQYF
cdr3_nt: TGTGCCAGTAGCGTTGGGACAGGGCCCGCAGGGGGCGAGACCCAGTACTTC
j_call: TRBJ2-5
d_call: TRBD1
clone_size: .
v_call: TRBV19

cdr3_aa: CASSFIGQGSIYGYTF
cdr3_nt: TGTGCCAGCAGTTTTATCGGACAGGGCTCTATCTATGGCTACACCTTC
j_call: TRBJ1-2
d_call: TRBD1
clone_size: .
v_call: TRBV27

cdr3_aa: CASTGAHYGYTF
cdr3_nt: TGTGCCAGCACAGGGGCTCACTATGGCTACACCTTC
j_call: TRBJ1-2
d_call: .
clone_size: .
v_call: TRBV28

cdr3_aa: CASSFEGQAYNEQFF
cdr3_nt: TGTGCCAGCAGCTTTGAGGGACAGGCTTACAATGAGCAGTTCTTC
j_call: TRBJ2-1
d_call: TRBD1
clone_size: .
v_call: TRBV7-2

cdr3_aa: CASRYRAEAFF
cdr3_nt: TGTGCCAGCAGGTACAGGGCTGAAGCTTTCTTT
j_call: TRBJ1-1
d_call: .
clone_size: .
v_call: TRBV28

cdr3_aa: CASSPQGTYEQYF
cdr3_nt: TGTGCCAGCAGTCCCCAGGGCACCTACGAGCAGTACTTC
j_call: TRBJ2-7
d_call: .
clone_size: .
v_call: TRBV28

cdr3_aa: CASNLEGQGNNEQFF
cdr3_nt: TGTGCCAGCAACTTGGAGGGACAGGGGAACAATGAGCAGTTCTTC
j_call: TRBJ2-1
d_call: TRBD1
clone_size: .
v_call: TRBV6-6

cdr3_aa: CASRENRGRTNEKLFF
cdr3_nt: TGCGCCAGCAGGGAGAACAGGGGGCGAACTAATGAAAAACTGTTTTTT
j_call: TRBJ1-4
d_call: TRBD1
clone_size: .
v_call: TRBV10-1

cdr3_aa: CASSIGDQPQHF
cdr3_nt: TGTGCCAGTAGTATCGGGGATCAGCCCCAGCATTTT
j_call: TRBJ1-5
d_call: .
clone_size: .
v_call: TRBV19

cdr3_aa: CASQNTRLNTEAFF
cdr3_nt: TGTGCCAGCCAAAACACCAGGCTGAACACTGAAGCTTTCTTT
j_call: TRBJ1-1
d_call: .
clone_size: .
v_call: TRBV28

cdr3_aa: CAISELRRAYEQYF
cdr3_nt: TGTGCCATCAGTGAGCTACGCCGGGCCTACGAGCAGTACTTC
j_call: TRBJ2-7
d_call: .
clone_size: .
v_call: TRBV10-3

cdr3_aa: CASSLAGRRGYTF
cdr3_nt: TGTGCCAGCAGCTTAGCGGGGCGTAGAGGCTACACCTTC
j_call: TRBJ1-2
d_call: .
clone_size: few
v_call: TRBV7-6

cdr3_aa: CASSFPGENTGELFF
cdr3_nt: TGTGCCAGCAGCTTTCCGGGAGAGAACACCGGGGAGCTGTTTTTT
j_call: TRBJ2-2
d_call: .
clone_size: .
v_call: TRBV13

cdr3_aa: CASSDRGSPDTQYF
cdr3_nt: TGTGCCAGCAGTGATAGGGGGAGTCCAGATACGCAGTATTTT
j_call: TRBJ2-3
d_call: .
clone_size: .
v_call: TRBV2

cdr3_aa: CASSLAGGNEQFF
cdr3_nt: TGTGCCAGCAGCTTGGCAGGGGGTAATGAGCAGTTCTTC
j_call: TRBJ2-1
d_call: TRBD1
clone_size: .
v_call: TRBV7-2

cdr3_aa: CASSSGLAGVTDTQYF
cdr3_nt: TGTGCCAGCAGCTCGGGACTAGCGGGAGTCACAGATACGCAGTATTTT
j_call: TRBJ2-3
d_call: TRBD2
clone_size: .
v_call: TRBV7-3

cdr3_aa: CASSLGIAGESYNEQFF
cdr3_nt: TGTGCCAGCAGCTTGGGAATAGCGGGAGAATCGTACAATGAGCAGTTCTTC
j_call: TRBJ2-1
d_call: TRBD2
clone_size: .
v_call: TRBV11-3

cdr3_aa: CASSEAVTGFDEQYF
cdr3_nt: TGTGCCAGCAGTGAAGCAGTGACAGGGTTCGACGAGCAGTACTTC
j_call: TRBJ2-7
d_call: TRBD1
clone_size: .
v_call: TRBV6-1

cdr3_aa: CASSLSGIGGEKLFF
cdr3_nt: TGTGCCAGCAGCCTCTCCGGGATTGGAGGTGAAAAACTGTTTTTT
j_call: TRBJ1-4
d_call: .
clone_size: .
v_call: TRBV5-6

cdr3_aa: CASSLEDRDYGYTF
cdr3_nt: TGTGCCAGCAGTTTAGAAGACAGGGACTATGGCTACACCTTC
j_call: TRBJ1-2
d_call: TRBD1
clone_size: .
v_call: TRBV28

cdr3_aa: CASSHDDRDTDTQYF
cdr3_nt: TGTGCCAGCAGCCACGATGACAGGGACACAGATACGCAGTATTTT
j_call: TRBJ2-3
d_call: TRBD1
clone_size: few
v_call: TRBV7-6

cdr3_aa: CASSYQGAGTEAFF
cdr3_nt: TGTGCCAGCAGTTACCAGGGGGCTGGGACTGAAGCTTTCTTT
j_call: TRBJ1-1
d_call: TRBD1
clone_size: .
v_call: TRBV28

cdr3_aa: CASSLEAGWNTEAFF
cdr3_nt: TGCGCCAGCAGCTTGGAGGCGGGTTGGAACACTGAAGCTTTCTTT
j_call: TRBJ1-1
d_call: .
clone_size: once
v_call: TRBV5-1

cdr3_aa: CASMAADEQYF
cdr3_nt: TGTGCCAGCATGGCGGCGGACGAGCAGTACTTC
j_call: TRBJ2-7
d_call: .
clone_size: .
v_call: TRBV27

cdr3_aa: CASSEAGDSGNTIYF
cdr3_nt: TGCGCCAGCAGCGAAGCCGGGGACTCTGGAAACACCATATATTTT
j_call: TRBJ1-3
d_call: .
clone_size: .
v_call: TRBV4-1

cdr3_aa: CASSEGWRVMGGPDTGELFF
cdr3_nt: TGTGCCAGCAGTGAAGGGTGGCGAGTAATGGGAGGGCCGGACACCGGGGAGCTGTTTTTT
j_call: TRBJ2-2
d_call: TRBD2
clone_size: .
v_call: TRBV2

cdr3_aa: CASGRDRSDGYTF
cdr3_nt: TGCGCCAGCGGCCGTGACAGGTCAGATGGCTACACCTTC
j_call: TRBJ1-2
d_call: .
clone_size: .
v_call: TRBV10-2

cdr3_aa: CASSIGLAGEFGNGELFF
cdr3_nt: .
j_call: TRBJ2-2
d_call: .
clone_size: .
v_call: TRBV7-6

cdr3_aa: CASSCQTWTCRGNQPQHF
cdr3_nt: TGCGCCAGCAGCTGCCAAACCTGGACATGCCGAGGCAATCAGCCCCAGCATTTT
j_call: TRBJ1-5
d_call: .
clone_size: .
v_call: TRBV5-1

cdr3_aa: CASILSPNQPQHF
cdr3_nt: TGTGCCAGCATCCTTTCCCCCAATCAGCCCCAGCATTTT
j_call: TRBJ1-5
d_call: .
clone_size: .
v_call: TRBV28

cdr3_aa: CASSLRGGGTGDYNEQFF
cdr3_nt: TGTGCCAGCAGTCTAAGAGGTGGAGGGACAGGGGATTACAATGAGCAGTTCTTC
j_call: TRBJ2-1
d_call: TRBD1
clone_size: .
v_call: TRBV27

cdr3_aa: CASSQSTENTEAFF
cdr3_nt: TGCGCCAGCAGCCAAAGCACCGAGAACACTGAAGCTTTCTTT
j_call: TRBJ1-1
d_call: .
clone_size: .
v_call: TRBV4-3

cdr3_aa: CATRGGVGSYEQYF
cdr3_nt: TGTGCCACCCGGGGGGGAGTTGGTTCCTACGAGCAGTACTTC
j_call: TRBJ2-7
d_call: TRBD2
clone_size: .
v_call: TRBV10-3

cdr3_aa: CASSFRNTEAFF
cdr3_nt: TGTGCCAGCAGCTTTCGGAACACTGAAGCTTTCTTT
j_call: TRBJ1-1
d_call: .
clone_size: .
v_call: TRBV5-5

cdr3_aa: CASSHRTGSTGELFF
cdr3_nt: TGTGCCAGCAGTCACCGGACAGGGAGTACCGGGGAGCTGTTTTTT
j_call: TRBJ2-2
d_call: TRBD1
clone_size: .
v_call: TRBV2

cdr3_aa: CASSRGSNQPQHF
cdr3_nt: TGTGCCAGCAGCCGGGGTTCCAATCAGCCCCAGCATTTT
j_call: TRBJ1-5
d_call: .
clone_size: .
v_call: TRBV27

cdr3_aa: CASSQDLSALLYEQYF
cdr3_nt: TGCGCCAGCAGCCAAGATCTTAGCGCCCTTTTGTACGAGCAGTACTTC
j_call: TRBJ2-7
d_call: .
clone_size: .
v_call: TRBV4-1

cdr3_aa: CASSPGQGLYEQYF
cdr3_nt: TGTGCCAGCTCACCGGGACAGGGGTTGTACGAGCAGTACTTC
j_call: TRBJ2-7
d_call: TRBD1
clone_size: .
v_call: TRBV18

cdr3_aa: CASSPGTGGSNEQYF
cdr3_nt: TGCGCCAGCAGCCCGGGGACAGGGGGTTCCAACGAGCAGTACTTC
j_call: TRBJ2-7
d_call: TRBD1
clone_size: .
v_call: TRBV4-3

cdr3_aa: CASSPLAGATDTQYF
cdr3_nt: TGTGCCAGCAGCCCATTAGCGGGGGCCACAGATACGCAGTATTTT
j_call: TRBJ2-3
d_call: TRBD2
clone_size: once
v_call: TRBV7-2

cdr3_aa: CASMDTNYEQYF
cdr3_nt: TGTGCCAGCATGGACACTAACTACGAGCAGTACTTC
j_call: TRBJ2-7
d_call: .
clone_size: .
v_call: TRBV6-5

cdr3_aa: CASRINVGDTYEQYF
cdr3_nt: TGTGCCAGCAGGATTAACGTGGGCGATACCTACGAGCAGTACTTC
j_call: TRBJ2-7
d_call: .
clone_size: .
v_call: TRBV11-2

cdr3_aa: CASSLRARDETQYF
cdr3_nt: TGTGCCAGCAGTTTACGGGCCAGGGATGAGACCCAGTACTTC
j_call: TRBJ2-5
d_call: .
clone_size: .
v_call: TRBV28

cdr3_aa: CASSPQTSSYNEQFF
cdr3_nt: TGTGCCAGCAGTCCACAGACCAGCTCCTACAATGAGCAGTTCTTC
j_call: TRBJ2-1
d_call: .
clone_size: .
v_call: TRBV2

cdr3_aa: CASSSTGPVEAFF
cdr3_nt: TGTGCCAGCAGTTCGACAGGGCCGGTAGAAGCTTTCTTT
j_call: TRBJ1-1
d_call: TRBD1
clone_size: .
v_call: TRBV2

cdr3_aa: CASSVPWTTEQFF
cdr3_nt: TGTGCCAGCAGCGTGCCGTGGACTACTGAGCAGTTCTTC
j_call: TRBJ2-1
d_call: .
clone_size: once
v_call: TRBV9

cdr3_aa: CASSLYGTLNYEQYF
cdr3_nt: TGTGCCAGCAGTTTATACGGGACACTTAACTACGAGCAGTACTTC
j_call: TRBJ2-7
d_call: .
clone_size: .
v_call: TRBV28

cdr3_aa: CASSLYTGANVLTF
cdr3_nt: TGTGCCAGCAGTCTGTACACAGGGGCCAACGTCCTGACTTTC
j_call: TRBJ2-6
d_call: .
clone_size: .
v_call: TRBV6-5

cdr3_aa: CASSPTAERGFGYTF
cdr3_nt: TGTGCCAGCAGCCCCACGGCCGAAAGGGGTTTCGGCTACACCTTC
j_call: TRBJ1-2
d_call: .
clone_size: .
v_call: TRBV25-1

cdr3_aa: CATAGATSYEQYF
cdr3_nt: TGTGCTACCGCAGGGGCCACCTCCTACGAGCAGTACTTC
j_call: TRBJ2-7
d_call: .
clone_size: .
v_call: TRBV28

cdr3_aa: CASSQRRTGWVGGELFF
cdr3_nt: TGTGCCAGCAGCCAACGACGGACAGGCTGGGTCGGCGGGGAGCTGTTTTTT
j_call: TRBJ2-2
d_call: TRBD1
clone_size: medium-sized
v_call: TRBV7-9